These 9 T cell receptor beta chains originate from one sample sequenced in a study of shared clonotypes between healthy human individuals. TCRdb's copy holds only in-frame clones and misses some; the assay was immunoSEQ multiplex PCR. The sample holds millions of clones; roughly 96% are singletons and the top ten take roughly 0.13%. The sequenced material came from naive CD4+ T cells sorted from blood. Subset: CD45RA+ positively selected. These receptors were collected from a man between 18 and 29 years old in good health.

About this clone itself: The identical CDR3 is also encoded by other nucleotide sequences in the sample. The CDR3 is CASSWGGNTGELFF. The CDR3 DNA sequence: TGTGCCAGCAGTTGGGGCGGGAACACCGGGGAGCTGTTTTTT. The V call is TRBV6-5, the J call TRBJ2-2; weak D call: TRBD1 (5 bases). The germline CDR1 and CDR2 sequences are MNHEY and SVGAGI. V was clipped by 4 bases and J by 1 base, with 7 bases between them. This CDR3 comprises 14 residues.

The CDR3 reads CAWSFGTPNEKLFF. CDR3 DNA sequence: TGTGCCTGGAGTTTTGGGACGCCTAATGAAAAACTGTTTTTT. This chain joins TRBV30 and TRBJ1-4; weak D call: TRBD1 (5 bases). Trimming took off 2 bases at V and 3 bases at J, with 10 bases between the two ends. Germline CDR1 GTSNPN, CDR2 SVGIG (reference sequence). This CDR3 contains 14 residues. Combining the CDR3 with reference TRBV30 and TRBJ1-4 gives the whole variable domain SQTIHQWPATLVQPVGSPLSLECTVEGTSNPNLYWYRQAAGRGLQLLFYSVGIGQISSEVPQNLSASRPQDRQFILSSKKLLLSDSGFYLCAWSFGTPNEKLFFGSGTQLSVL.

The CDR3 region has the DNA TGTGCCAGCAGAACACCCAACAGGGCCGAGCAGTACTTC. Its protein is CASRTPNRAEQYF. The genes are TRBV6-5 and TRBJ2-7; D is perhaps TRBD1 (6 bases). The CDR3 consists of 13 residues. V dropped 6 bases and J dropped 6 bases, with 15 bases sitting between them. CDR1 MNHEY and CDR2 SVGAGI come from the germline V gene.

The chain has TRBV6-1 and TRBJ1-2; 7 positions match TRBD1. The CDR3 contains 14 residues. From germline, CDR1 is MNHNS and CDR2 SASEGT. V trimming: 6 bases; J trimming: 0 bases; junction bases outside the gene matches: 4. The DNA of the CDR3 is TGTGCCAGCAGGACGACAGGGACTAACTATGGCTACACCTTC. This encodes CASRTTGTNYGYTF.

The rearrangement links TRBV10-3 to TRBJ2-7; no firm D call. CDR3 length: 12 amino acids. The V end lost 9 bases, the J end lost 5 bases, and 14 bases lay between the germline ends. Germline V gene lookup returns CDR1 ENHRY and CDR2 SYGVKD. The CDR3, as DNA: TGTGCCATACGATCTGGGCTCCACGAGCAGTACTTC. Translation gives CAIRSGLHEQYF.

This rearrangement joins TRBV6-1 to TRBJ2-3; D may be TRBD2 (5 bases). Per the germline V gene, CDR1 is MNHNS and CDR2 is SASEGT. This CDR3 contains 17 residues. V lost 0 bases and J 2 bases, leaving 15 bases between the germline ends. Here the CDR3 DNA reads TGTGCCAGCAGTGAAGCGATAATAGCAGGACTCACAGATACGCAGTATTTT. This encodes CASSEAIIAGLTDTQYF.

The chain couples TRBV19 to TRBJ1-1; D not resolved. Looked up from germline, CDR1 is LNHDA and CDR2 is SQIVND (reference sequence). V was clipped by 6 bases and J by 1 base, with 9 bases between them. This CDR3 is 13 amino acids long. As DNA, the CDR3 is TGTGCCAGTAGGCTGCCCGGGAACACTGAAGCTTTCTTT. Its translation: CASRLPGNTEAFF.

The chain carries TRBV6-1 and TRBJ2-4, with D uncertain. V was clipped by 2 bases and J by 0 bases, with 11 bases between them. Germline V gene lookup returns CDR1 MNHNS and CDR2 SASEGT. The CDR3 consists of 16 residues. The CDR3 protein is CASSEKRSLAKNIQYF. The CDR3 DNA reads TGTGCCAGCAGTGAAAAGAGGAGCCTAGCCAAAAACATTCAGTACTTC.

The chain carries TRBV5-1 and TRBJ2-3; TRBD1 might be the D (5 bases). The length of the CDR3 is 15 residues. Germline V gene data show CDR1 as SGHRS and CDR2 as YFSETQ. The germline V and J ends were trimmed by 0 bases and 4 bases, with 12 bases remaining between them. Here the CDR3 reads CASSLEAGFADTQYF. The CDR3, as DNA: TGCGCCAGCAGCTTGGAGGCAGGGTTTGCAGATACGCAGTATTTT.